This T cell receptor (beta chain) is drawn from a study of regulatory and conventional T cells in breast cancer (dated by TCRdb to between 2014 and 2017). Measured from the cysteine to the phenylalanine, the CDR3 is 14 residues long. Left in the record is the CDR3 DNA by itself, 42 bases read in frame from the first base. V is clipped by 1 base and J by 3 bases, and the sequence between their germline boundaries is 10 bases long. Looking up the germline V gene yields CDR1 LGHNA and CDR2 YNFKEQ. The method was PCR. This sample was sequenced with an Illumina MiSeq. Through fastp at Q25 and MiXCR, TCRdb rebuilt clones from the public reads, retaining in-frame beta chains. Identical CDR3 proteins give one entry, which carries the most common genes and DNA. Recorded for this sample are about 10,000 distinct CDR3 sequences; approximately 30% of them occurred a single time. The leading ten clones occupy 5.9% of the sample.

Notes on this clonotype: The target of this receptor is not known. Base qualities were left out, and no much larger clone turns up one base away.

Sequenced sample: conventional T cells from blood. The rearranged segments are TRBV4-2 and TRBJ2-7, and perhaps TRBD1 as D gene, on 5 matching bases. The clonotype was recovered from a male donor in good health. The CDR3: CASSQGPDSYEQYF. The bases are TGTGCCAGCAGCCAAGGGCCCGACAGCTACGAGCAGTACTTC.